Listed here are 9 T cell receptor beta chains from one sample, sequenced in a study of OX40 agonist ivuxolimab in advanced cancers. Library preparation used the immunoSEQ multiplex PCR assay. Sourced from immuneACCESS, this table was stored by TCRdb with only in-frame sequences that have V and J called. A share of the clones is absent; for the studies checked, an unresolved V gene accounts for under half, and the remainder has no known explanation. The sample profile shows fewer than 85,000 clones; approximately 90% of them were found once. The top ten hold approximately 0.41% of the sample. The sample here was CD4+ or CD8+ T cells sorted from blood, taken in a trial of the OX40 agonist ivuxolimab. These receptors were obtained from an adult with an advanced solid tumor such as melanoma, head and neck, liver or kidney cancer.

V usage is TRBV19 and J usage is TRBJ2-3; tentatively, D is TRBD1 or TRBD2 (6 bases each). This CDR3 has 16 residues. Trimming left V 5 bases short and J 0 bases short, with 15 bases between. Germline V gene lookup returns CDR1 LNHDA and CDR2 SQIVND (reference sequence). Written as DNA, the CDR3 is TGTGCCAGTAGTGTAAGGGGGGTTCCTAGCACAGATACGCAGTATTTT. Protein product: CASSVRGVPSTDTQYF.

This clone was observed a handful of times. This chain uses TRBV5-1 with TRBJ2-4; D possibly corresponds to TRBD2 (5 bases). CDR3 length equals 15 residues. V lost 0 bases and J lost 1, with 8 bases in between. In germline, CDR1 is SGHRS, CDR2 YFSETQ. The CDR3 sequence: CASSLGTLAKNIQYF. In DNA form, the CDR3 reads TGCGCCAGCAGCTTGGGGACTCTCGCCAAAAACATTCAGTACTTC.

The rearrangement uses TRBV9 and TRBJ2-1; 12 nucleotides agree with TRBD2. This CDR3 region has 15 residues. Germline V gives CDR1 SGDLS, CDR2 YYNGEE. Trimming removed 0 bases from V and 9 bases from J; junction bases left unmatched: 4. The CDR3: CASSVETSGSSEQFF. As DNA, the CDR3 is TGTGCCAGCAGCGTAGAGACTAGCGGGAGTAGTGAGCAGTTCTTC.

The CDR3: CASSLAPTLGSYTF. The CDR3 bases are TGTGCCAGCAGTTTAGCCCCGACATTAGGAAGCTACACCTTC. This chain uses TRBV28 with TRBJ1-2; D is ambiguous. Germline CDR1 reads MDHEN; CDR2 reads SYDVKM. V was cut by 2 bases and J by 9 bases, with 16 bases left in between. This CDR3 has 14 residues.

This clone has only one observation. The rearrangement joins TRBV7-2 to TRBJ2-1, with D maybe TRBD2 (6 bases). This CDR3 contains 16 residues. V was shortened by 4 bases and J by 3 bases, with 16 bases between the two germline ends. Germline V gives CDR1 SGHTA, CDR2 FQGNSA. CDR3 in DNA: TGTGCCAGCAGCTCGGGTCCGGGAGACGGCTACAATGAGCAGTTCTTC. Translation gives CASSSGPGDGYNEQFF.

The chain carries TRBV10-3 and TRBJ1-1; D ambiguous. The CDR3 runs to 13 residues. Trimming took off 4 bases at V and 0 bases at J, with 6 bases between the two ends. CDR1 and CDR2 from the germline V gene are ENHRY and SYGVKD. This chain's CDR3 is CAISGTVNTEAFF. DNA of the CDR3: TGTGCCATCAGTGGGACGGTGAACACTGAAGCTTTCTTT.

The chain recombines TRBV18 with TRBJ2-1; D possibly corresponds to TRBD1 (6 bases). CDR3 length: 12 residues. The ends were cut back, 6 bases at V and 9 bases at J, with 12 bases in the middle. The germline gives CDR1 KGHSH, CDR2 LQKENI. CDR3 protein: CASSTKGVEQFF. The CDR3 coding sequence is TGTGCCAGCTCCACGAAGGGGGTTGAGCAGTTCTTC.

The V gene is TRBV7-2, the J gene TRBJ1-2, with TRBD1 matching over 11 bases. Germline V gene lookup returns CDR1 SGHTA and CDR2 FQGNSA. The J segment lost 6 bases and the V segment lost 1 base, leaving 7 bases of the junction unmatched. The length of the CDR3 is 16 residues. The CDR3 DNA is TGTGCCAGCAGCTTAGTCGGGACAGGGGGGTGGGATGGCTACACCTTC. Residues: CASSLVGTGGWDGYTF.

The CDR3 DNA is TGTGCCAGCAGCTTGGACCCGCGGGCTGAAGCTTTCTTT. It is translated as CASSLDPRAEAFF. The chain is built from TRBV7-2 and TRBJ1-1; D not certain. The CDR3 is 13 residues long. The V end was cut by 3 bases, the J end by 6 bases, with 11 bases between. Germline V gene sequence: CDR1 SGHTA, CDR2 FQGNSA.